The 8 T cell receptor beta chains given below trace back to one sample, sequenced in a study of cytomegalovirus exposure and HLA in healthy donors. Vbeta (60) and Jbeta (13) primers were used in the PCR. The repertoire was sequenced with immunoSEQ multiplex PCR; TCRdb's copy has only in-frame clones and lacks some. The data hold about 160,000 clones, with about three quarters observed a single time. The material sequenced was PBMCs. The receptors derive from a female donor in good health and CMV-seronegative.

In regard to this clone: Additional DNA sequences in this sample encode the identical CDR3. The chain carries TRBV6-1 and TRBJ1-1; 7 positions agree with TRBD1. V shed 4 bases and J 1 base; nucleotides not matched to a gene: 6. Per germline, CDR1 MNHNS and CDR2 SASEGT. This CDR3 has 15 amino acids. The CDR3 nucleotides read TGTGCCAGCAGTGTAGACAGGGTGAGGAACACTGAAGCTTTCTTT. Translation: CASSVDRVRNTEAFF.

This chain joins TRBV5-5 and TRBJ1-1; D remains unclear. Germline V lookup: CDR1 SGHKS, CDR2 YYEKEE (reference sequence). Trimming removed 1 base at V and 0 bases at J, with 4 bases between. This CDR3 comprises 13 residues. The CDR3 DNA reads TGTGCCAGCAGCTTGATTATGAACACTGAAGCTTTCTTT. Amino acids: CASSLIMNTEAFF.

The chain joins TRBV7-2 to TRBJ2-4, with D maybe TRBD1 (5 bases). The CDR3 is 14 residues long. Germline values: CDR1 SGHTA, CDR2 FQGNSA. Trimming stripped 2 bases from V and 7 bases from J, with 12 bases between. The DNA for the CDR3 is TGTGCCAGCAGCTTATATGCAGGGTCGAACATTCAGTACTTC. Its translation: CASSLYAGSNIQYF.

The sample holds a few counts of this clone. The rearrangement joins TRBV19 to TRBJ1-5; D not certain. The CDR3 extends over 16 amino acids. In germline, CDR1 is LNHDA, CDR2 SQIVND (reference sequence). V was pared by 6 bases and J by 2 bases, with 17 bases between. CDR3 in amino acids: CASSLPPFAGNQPQHF. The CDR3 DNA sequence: TGTGCCAGTAGCCTACCCCCTTTCGCGGGCAATCAGCCCCAGCATTTT.

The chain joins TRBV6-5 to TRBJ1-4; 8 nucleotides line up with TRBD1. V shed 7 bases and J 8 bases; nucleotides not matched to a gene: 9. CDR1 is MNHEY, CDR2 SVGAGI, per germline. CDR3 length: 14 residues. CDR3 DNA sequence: TGTGCCAGCAAGTCCGGACAGGGTGGCGAAAAACTGTTTTTT. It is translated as CASKSGQGGEKLFF.

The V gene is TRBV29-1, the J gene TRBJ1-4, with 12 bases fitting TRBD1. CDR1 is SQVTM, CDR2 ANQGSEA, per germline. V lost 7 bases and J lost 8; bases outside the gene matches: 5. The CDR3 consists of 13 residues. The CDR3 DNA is TGCAGCGCTGGGACAGGGGGCGCGGAAAAACTGTTTTTT. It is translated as CSAGTGGAEKLFF.

The CDR3 DNA follows: TGTGCCCGGGAGGGACAGGGCCTTGAAGCTTTCTTT. It translates to CAREGQGLEAFF. V is TRBV30 and J is TRBJ1-1, with TRBD1 matching 9 bases. The CDR3 is 12 amino acids. Looked up from germline, CDR1 is GTSNPN and CDR2 is SVGIG (reference sequence). Trimming cost V 8 bases and J 7 bases; bases outside gene matches: 8.

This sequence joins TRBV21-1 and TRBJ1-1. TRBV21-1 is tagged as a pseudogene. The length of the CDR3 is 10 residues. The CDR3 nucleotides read TGTGCCAGCTCCGGTATAAAAGCTTTCTTT. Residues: CASSGIKAFF.